One TCR beta chain is described in this entry. Only in-frame clones appear in the TCRdb table, and some are missing; sequencing was by immunoSEQ multiplex PCR. The listing contains roughly 190,000 clones. The sample comes from a study of control samples from healthy donors and cancer patients. CDR3 size: 13 residues. Trimming cost V 1 base and J 5 bases, with 7 bases left between them. The rearrangement links TRBV12-3 or TRBV12-4 to TRBJ2-3; no definite D call. Sequenced material: blood. The sequence was obtained from a woman under 40 in good health. The CDR3 DNA reads TGTGCCAGCAGTTTAGAGGTGTTAGATACGCAGTATTTT. This sequence encodes CASSLEVLDTQYF.